This entry describes one TCR beta chain. Its specificity is not known. These data belong to a study of PD-1 blockade in classical Hodgkin lymphoma. Following autologous stem cell transplantation, relapse occurred in every patient, and exposure to brentuximab vedotin varied. J lost 6 bases, V lost 2 bases, and 5 bases had no gene match. Germline V gene data show CDR1 as MNHEY and CDR2 as SMNVEV (reference sequence). This CDR3 is 14 amino acids long. The study, taken as a whole, reports: In CD4+ cells, TCR diversity went up significantly by C4D1, but in CD8+ cells it did not. Before treatment, TCR diversity in newly diagnosed patients was reportedly lower than in healthy donors.

Data came from immunoSEQ multiplex PCR; TCRdb stores just in-frame clones and leaves some out. Among 90,000 to 130,000 clones listed, roughly nine tenths were seen once. V is TRBV27 and J is TRBJ2-7, with TRBD2 matching 9 bases. This sample comprised peripheral blood mononuclear cells (PBMCs), obtained before the second cycle of nivolumab. This receptor was identified in a human donor with classical Hodgkin lymphoma. The CDR3 nucleotides read TGTGCCAGCAGTTTAGGGGGACTAGCCTCCGAGCAGTACTTC. Translating it yields CASSLGGLASEQYF.